This T cell receptor beta chain derives from a study of blood T cell repertoires in COVID-19 (dated by TCRdb to about 2020). Broadly, across the study: Samples from collaborators originated in the United States, Italy and Spain and spanned both the acute and convalescent phases of COVID-19. The prospective study material was composed of cDNA or gDNA derived from T cells, B-cell-depleted T cells, or PBMCs. Subjects who had been exposed to COVID-19, were actively infected with it, or had recovered from it provided the deeply sampled blood TCRbeta repertoires that made up the dataset. The repertoires were released in a freely available public database meant as a resource for research on the immune response to SARS-CoV-2. The samples were drawn from the first 160 participants of the ongoing ImmuneRACE study and from 1,254 subjects provided by 6 global collaborators. Sample metadata almost always included a de-identified subject ID, COVID-19 status, age in years and sex. HLA class I and class II types, where available, came from metadata supplied by the sample provider rather than from assay-based typing.

Including cysteine and phenylalanine, the CDR3 has 16 amino acids. In the prospective study, participants were about 18 to 90 years old, resided in about two dozen geographic areas of the United States, and were enrolled through a virtual design. In the prospective study, participants were assigned to cohorts based on the clinical history participants reported in a screening survey and a study questionnaire. Exposed participants had been in contact, within 2 weeks of entering the study, with a person who had a PCR-confirmed or clinician-diagnosed case of COVID-19. Mobile phlebotomists in the prospective study collected whole blood, serum and a nasopharyngeal or oropharyngeal swab from every participant. Participants in the prospective study had the option to provide additional blood draws and questionnaires over an approximately 2-month period. Before DNA extraction, blood samples from the prospective study were shipped at room temperature or frozen.

This clone was found once. Its antigen specificity is not known. Because the CDR3's place on the DNA is in doubt, the DNA is left out and the CDR3 is given as listed by TCRdb. TCRbeta CDR3 regions were amplified from genomic DNA by means of the immunoSEQ Assay, a bias-controlled multiplex PCR. As for the authors' bioinformatics: Within the assay, amplification of reference gene primers was used to estimate how many nucleated cells each sample contained. To quantify the absolute abundance of each unique TCRbeta CDR3 rearrangement, sequence reads were collapsed and filtered. Productive Simpson clonality was computed per sample as the square root of Simpson's diversity index over productive rearrangements. Held by TCRdb, this immuneACCESS table contains in-frame sequences only and omits some clones. Under half of the omission traces to an unresolved V gene where checked; the cause of the rest is unknown. V and J calls plus clone size are reproduced from that table; the DNA served to infer D and trimming. For this sample the table gives 350,000 to 500,000 clones, of which 70% to 90% were detected only once. The ten largest clones capture about 1.4% of the sample.

Broad study findings and their caveats: The quantity of clinical and demographic metadata differed by source and by participant and was supplied without curation.

The rearranged chain carries TRBV12-2 and TRBJ1-1. TRBV12-2 is tagged as a pseudogene. The source of this sequence is a woman aged 18-29 years who had been exposed to COVID-19. The specimen sequenced was PBMCs or T cells enriched from blood (not recorded which). The CDR3 in this case is CATVKVVVGRGTEAFF.